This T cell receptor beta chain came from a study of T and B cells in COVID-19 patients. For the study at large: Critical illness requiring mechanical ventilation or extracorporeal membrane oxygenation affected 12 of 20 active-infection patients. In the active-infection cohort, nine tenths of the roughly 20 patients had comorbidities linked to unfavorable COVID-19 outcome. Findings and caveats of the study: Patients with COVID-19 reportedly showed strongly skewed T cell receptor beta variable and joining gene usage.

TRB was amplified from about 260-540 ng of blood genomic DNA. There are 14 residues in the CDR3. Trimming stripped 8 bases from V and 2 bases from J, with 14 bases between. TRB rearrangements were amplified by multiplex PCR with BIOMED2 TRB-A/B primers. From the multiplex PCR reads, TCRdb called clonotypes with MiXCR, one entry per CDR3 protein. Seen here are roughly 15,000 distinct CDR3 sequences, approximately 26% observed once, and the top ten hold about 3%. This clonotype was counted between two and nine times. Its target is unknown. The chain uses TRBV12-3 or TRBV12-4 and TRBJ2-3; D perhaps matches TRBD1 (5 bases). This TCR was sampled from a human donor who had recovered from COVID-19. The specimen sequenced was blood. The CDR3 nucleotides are TGTGCCAGCTCGTGGACAACCCACACAGATACGCAGTATTTT. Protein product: CASSWTTHTDTQYF.